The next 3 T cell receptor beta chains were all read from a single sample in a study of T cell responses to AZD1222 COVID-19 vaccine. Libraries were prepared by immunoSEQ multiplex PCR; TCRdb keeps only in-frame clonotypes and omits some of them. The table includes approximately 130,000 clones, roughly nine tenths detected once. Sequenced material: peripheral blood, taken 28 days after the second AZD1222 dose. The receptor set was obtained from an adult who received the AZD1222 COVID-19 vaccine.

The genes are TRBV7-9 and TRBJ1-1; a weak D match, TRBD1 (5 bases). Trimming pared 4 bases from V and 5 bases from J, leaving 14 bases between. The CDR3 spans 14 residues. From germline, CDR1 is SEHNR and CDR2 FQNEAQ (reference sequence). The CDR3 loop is CASSSQGRGTEAFF. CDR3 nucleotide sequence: TGTGCCAGCAGCTCGCAGGGCAGAGGGACTGAAGCTTTCTTT.

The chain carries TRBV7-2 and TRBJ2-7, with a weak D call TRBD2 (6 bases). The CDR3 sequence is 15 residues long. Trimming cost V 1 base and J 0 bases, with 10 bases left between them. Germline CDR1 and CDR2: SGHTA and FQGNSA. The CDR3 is CASSLGVGSSYEQYF. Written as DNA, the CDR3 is TGTGCCAGCAGCTTAGGGGTCGGGAGCTCCTACGAGCAGTACTTC.

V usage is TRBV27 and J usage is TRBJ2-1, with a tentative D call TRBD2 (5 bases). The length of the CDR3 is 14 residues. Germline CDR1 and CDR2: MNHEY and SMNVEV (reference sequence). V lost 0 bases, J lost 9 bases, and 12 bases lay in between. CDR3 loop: CASSLSTDRGEQFF. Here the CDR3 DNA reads TGTGCCAGCAGTTTATCGACCGACCGGGGTGAGCAGTTCTTC.